This TCR beta chain was documented in a study of shared clonotypes between healthy human individuals. Profiling relied on immunoSEQ multiplex PCR, and the TCRdb table lists in-frame clones only, not all of them. The sample shows over 2,000,000 clones, over 85% of them seen only once. CDR3 length equals 16 residues. J lost 0 bases, V lost 10 bases, and 12 bases had no gene match. CDR1 and CDR2 from the germline V gene are SNHLY and FYNNEI. Terminally differentiated effector memory CD45RA+ cells were left out of the naive CD8 fraction, which was CD45RO-negative and positively selected for CCR7. The chain has TRBV2 and TRBJ1-2, with 9 bases that match TRBD1. The sample comprised naive CD8+ T cells from PBMCs. This receptor was identified in a man younger than 35 in good health. Some clones in this sample may be carry-over from other donors' samples. CDR3 sequence: CAKVTWDRETNYGYTF. The CDR3 nucleotides read TGTGCCAAAGTGACTTGGGACAGGGAGACTAACTATGGCTACACCTTC. The whole variable domain, filled in from reference TRBV2 and TRBJ1-2, reads EPEVTQTPSHQVTQMGQEVILRCVPISNHLYFYWYRQILGQKVEFLVSFYNNEISEKSEIFDDQFSVERPDGSNFTLKIRSTKLEDSAMYFCAKVTWDRETNYGYTFGSGTRLTVV.